Presented here are 32 T cell receptor beta chains from one specimen sequenced in a study of T-cell memory formation after mild COVID-19. MiXCR was run by TCRdb on the 5' RACE reads, yielding one entry per CDR3 protein. The table has roughly 250,000 distinct CDR3 sequences, about a sixth seen once. Sequenced material: PBMCs or a T cell subset sorted from them (not recorded which). The receptors come from a man younger than 35 who had mild COVID-19 (a few samples of this study predate the infection). Cell type and time point are not known.

This clonotype was detected a few times. This CDR3 is CASTQAGSGTGELFF. CDR3 coding DNA: TGTGCCAGCACCCAAGCGGGATCGGGCACCGGGGAGCTGTTTTTT. The chain links TRBV9 to TRBJ2-2, with 7 bases matching TRBD2. The germline CDR1 and CDR2 sequences are SGDLS and YYNGEE. This CDR3 is built from 15 residues. Trimming removed 6 bases from V and 4 bases from J; junction bases left unmatched: 9.

V usage is TRBV5-1 and J usage is TRBJ2-1; 8 nucleotides agree with TRBD1. CDR3 length: 16 residues. The V gene's germline CDR1 is SGHRS and CDR2 YFSETQ. Trimming cost V 0 bases and J 6 bases; bases outside gene matches: 8. The CDR3 reads CASSLGGTGSVNEQFF. The CDR3 DNA is TGCGCCAGCAGCTTGGGTGGGACAGGTTCGGTCAATGAGCAGTTCTTC.

This clonotype was seen only a few times. This chain connects TRBV5-6 to TRBJ2-7; tentatively, D is TRBD2 (5 bases). Trimming pared 1 base from V and 10 bases from J, leaving 12 bases between. CDR1 is SGHDT and CDR2 is YYEEEE in the germline V gene. This CDR3 contains 12 residues. The CDR3 nucleotides read TGTGCCAGCAGCTTGTGGCGGGCCAAACAGTACGTC. Its translation is CASSLWRAKQYV.

This clonotype appeared a few times. V gene TRBV5-6 combines with J gene TRBJ2-5; D unclear. V dropped 0 bases and J dropped 3 bases, with 6 bases sitting between them. Looked up from germline, CDR1 is SGHDT and CDR2 is YYEEEE. The CDR3 totals 13 residues. The CDR3 sequence: CASSLAWEETQYF. The CDR3 coding sequence is TGTGCCAGCAGCTTGGCCTGGGAAGAGACCCAGTACTTC.

This clonotype was seen a handful of times. This sequence joins TRBV4-3 and TRBJ1-1, with no clear D. Germline CDR1 is LGHNA and CDR2 is YSLEER. Trimming took off 1 base at V and 3 bases at J, with 6 bases between the two ends. CDR3 length: 13 residues. Here the CDR3 DNA reads TGCGCCAGCAGCCAAGCAGGTTACACTGAAGCTTTCTTT. Amino acids: CASSQAGYTEAFF.

The rearrangement uses TRBV20-1 and TRBJ2-7, with 7 bases identical to TRBD2. This CDR3 contains 14 residues. After removal of 0 bases from V and 1 base from J, the junction contained 3 bases not matched to a gene. From germline, CDR1 is DFQATT and CDR2 SNEGSKA (reference sequence). The CDR3 nucleotides are TGCAGTGCTAGAGATATGGGGGGGTCCTACGAGCAGTACGTC. This encodes CSARDMGGSYEQYV.

The gene calls are TRBV27 and TRBJ2-1, with a possible D match to TRBD2 (5 bases). There are 16 residues in the CDR3. CDR1 MNHEY and CDR2 SMNVEV come from the germline V gene (reference sequence). V was pared by 1 base and J by 8 bases, with 18 bases between. CDR3 bases: TGTGCCAGCAGTTTATTTCGGCTGGCCCCCGGGGATGAGCAGTTCTTC. This encodes CASSLFRLAPGDEQFF.

This clonotype turned up a few times. The chain recombines TRBV5-1 with TRBJ2-7; D may be TRBD1 (5 bases). Trimming shortened V by 1 base and J by 9 bases, and 11 bases separated the two germline ends. This CDR3 is 12 amino acids long. The V gene's germline CDR1 is SGHRS and CDR2 YFSETQ. CDR3 residues: CASSLFDDRQYF. CDR3 bases: TGCGCCAGCAGCTTGTTTGATGACAGGCAGTACTTC.

This clonotype came up a few times. The V gene is TRBV29-1, the J gene TRBJ1-2; D unresolved. Germline lookup yields CDR1 SQVTM and CDR2 ANQGSEA. This CDR3 contains 13 residues. The V gene lost 4 bases and the J gene lost 4 bases, with 13 bases spanning the gap. The CDR3 DNA sequence: TGCAGCGTTGGGGAGAGGAATCTCTATGGCTACACCTTC. Protein sequence: CSVGERNLYGYTF.

This clonotype was seen more than once but under ten times. CDR3 coding DNA: TGTGCTAGCGCAATTGGACAGGCCCCCACAGATACGCAGTATTTT. This encodes CASAIGQAPTDTQYF. This chain uses TRBV12-5 with TRBJ2-3; 7 bases line up with TRBD1. Trimming cost V 9 bases and J 2 bases; bases outside gene matches: 11. The CDR3 sequence is 15 residues long. Germline lookup yields CDR1 LGHNT and CDR2 FRNRAP.

This clonotype was observed a few times. The V call is TRBV12-3 or TRBV12-4, the J call TRBJ1-1; D remains ambiguous. CDR3 size: 14 residues. V lost 3 bases and J lost 1, with 9 bases in between. The CDR3 DNA reads TGTGCCAGCAGTTTGAGAAGATGGAACACTGAAGCTTTCTTT. This translates into CASSLRRWNTEAFF.

There are a few counts of this clonotype. Written as DNA, the CDR3 is TGCAGCGTTGATTCTGTGGGAGGGGGAGCTGAGACCCAGTACTTC. This gives the protein CSVDSVGGGAETQYF. The rearrangement uses TRBV29-1 and TRBJ2-5; D possibly corresponds to TRBD2 (7 bases). Germline CDR1 SQVTM, CDR2 ANQGSEA. The CDR3 sequence is 15 residues long. V shed 3 bases and J shed 5 bases, with 19 bases lying between them.

Ten or more counts support this clonotype. The chain's CDR3 is CASSQPLPGRAFF. As DNA, the CDR3 is TGTGCCAGCAGCCAACCCTTGCCAGGGCGGGCTTTCTTT. V is TRBV4-2 and J is TRBJ1-1, with D tentatively TRBD1 (5 bases). The V end lost 2 bases, the J end lost 11 bases, and 15 bases lay between the germline ends. The CDR3 is made up of 13 amino acids. Looked up from germline, CDR1 is LGHNA and CDR2 is YNFKEQ.

J is TRBJ1-4 and V is TRBV7-2; D gene ambiguous. Trimming removed 5 bases from V and 7 bases from J, with 11 bases in between. This CDR3 has 13 amino acids. Germline assignment: CDR1 SGHTA and CDR2 FQGNSA. The CDR3 nucleotides read TGTGCCAGCAGCCGCTCGGACGGTGAAAAACTGTTTTTT. Protein: CASSRSDGEKLFF.

This clonotype was recorded many times. The chain recombines TRBV24-1 with TRBJ1-1; no definite D call. CDR1 is KGHDR and CDR2 is SFDVKD in the germline V gene. The CDR3 extends over 10 amino acids. The V end lost 9 bases, the J end lost 7 bases, and 8 bases lay between the germline ends. The CDR3 DNA reads as TGTGCCACCCCTCGGGTTGAAGCTTTCTTT. Translated: CATPRVEAFF.

The chain has TRBV5-1 and TRBJ2-1; no firm D call. From germline, CDR1 is SGHRS and CDR2 YFSETQ. V lost 0 bases and J 6 bases, leaving 7 bases between the germline ends. This CDR3 spans 13 amino acids. The CDR3 here is CASSLVSGNEQFF. The CDR3 bases are TGCGCCAGCAGCTTGGTTTCGGGCAATGAGCAGTTCTTC.

This clonotype turned up a few times. V usage is TRBV4-2 and J usage is TRBJ1-2; tentatively, D is TRBD1 (5 bases). This CDR3 has 15 residues. The germline gives CDR1 LGHNA, CDR2 YNFKEQ. V was clipped by 3 bases and J by 0 bases, with 11 bases between them. The DNA for the CDR3 is TGTGCCAGCAGCCAGCGACAGCGTTCTAACTATGGCTACACCTTC. Translation gives CASSQRQRSNYGYTF.

The V call is TRBV12-3 or TRBV12-4, the J call TRBJ1-1; 9 nucleotides match TRBD1. V was pared by 6 bases and J by 11 bases, with 13 bases of the junction left unmatched. The CDR3 is made up of 14 amino acids. CDR3 sequence (DNA): TGTGCCAGCAGCCCATACTCCGGGACAGGGTCTGCTTTCTTT. Protein product: CASSPYSGTGSAFF.

The chain uses TRBV10-3 and TRBJ2-2; D uncertain. Trimming took off 3 bases at V and 7 bases at J, with 6 bases between the two ends. The length of the CDR3 is 12 residues. Germline V gene data show CDR1 as ENHRY and CDR2 as SYGVKD. The CDR3 protein is CAISDGFGELFF. The CDR3, as DNA: TGTGCCATCAGTGATGGGTTCGGGGAGCTGTTTTTT.

This clonotype was seen a few times. This rearrangement joins TRBV18 to TRBJ1-1; D is unresolved. V was shortened by 6 bases and J by 7 bases, with 18 bases between the two germline ends. The CDR3 extends over 14 amino acids. Germline V gene lookup returns CDR1 KGHSH and CDR2 LQKENI. The CDR3 DNA sequence: TGTGCCAGCTCCCTCATAACCGGGCTGGGTGAAGCTTTCTTT. Its protein is CASSLITGLGEAFF.

With regard to this clonotype: This may stem from a read error, because a much larger clone lies one nucleotide away. This sequence joins TRBV5-1 and TRBJ2-5; 7 nucleotides match TRBD1. The CDR3 is 17 amino acids. Germline loops: CDR1 SGHRS, CDR2 YFSETQ. The CDR3 loop is CASSLGIDRADRETQHF. CDR3 in DNA: TGCGCCAGCAGCTTGGGGATAGACAGGGCTGACCGAGAGACCCAGCACTTC.

This rearrangement joins TRBV20-1 to TRBJ1-5, with D perhaps TRBD1 (5 bases). The CDR3 has 14 residues. Looked up from germline, CDR1 is DFQATT and CDR2 is SNEGSKA (reference sequence). Trimming removed 2 bases at V and 2 bases at J, with 10 bases between. The CDR3 sequence is CSARRGDGNQPQHF. CDR3 DNA: TGCAGTGCTAGACGGGGCGACGGCAATCAGCCCCAGCATTTT.

The CDR3 region is CASSYGQGAKGNTIYF. CDR3 DNA sequence: TGTGCCAGCAGTTACGGACAGGGGGCGAAGGGAAACACCATATATTTT. V usage is TRBV2 and J usage is TRBJ1-3, with 11 bases identical to TRBD1. The junction had 7 bases not matched to a gene; V was cut back by 5 bases and J by 4 bases. Germline V CDR1 and CDR2: SNHLY, FYNNEI. The CDR3 covers 16 residues.

This clonotype was found many times. This chain connects TRBV7-3 to TRBJ2-5, with 11 nucleotides matching TRBD2. Germline loops: CDR1 SGHTA, CDR2 FQGTGA. The CDR3 is made up of 17 amino acids. V was pared by 2 bases and J by 4 bases, with 9 bases of the junction left unmatched. CDR3 DNA sequence: TGTGCCAGCAGCTTACGGGGTAGCGGGGGGGCCGGAGAGACCCAGTACTTC. Protein sequence: CASSLRGSGGAGETQYF.

V usage is TRBV7-2 and J usage is TRBJ2-2; 8 bases fit TRBD2. Germline V CDR1 and CDR2: SGHTA, FQGNSA. This CDR3 spans 15 amino acids. V gave up 11 bases and J gave up 0 bases; unmatched junction bases: 8. The CDR3 region is CAGGSGAANTGELFF. CDR3 DNA sequence: TGTGCCGGTGGTAGCGGGGCCGCGAACACCGGGGAGCTGTTTTTT.

The chain employs TRBV9 and TRBJ1-6; D perhaps matches TRBD1 (6 bases). The V end lost 0 bases, the J end lost 9 bases, and 13 bases lay between the germline ends. CDR1 and CDR2 (germline): SGDLS, YYNGEE. This CDR3 spans 15 amino acids. CDR3 nucleotides: TGTGCCAGCAGCGTAGGACAGGCCTGGGCTTCACCCCTCCACTTT. Protein: CASSVGQAWASPLHF.

V and J are TRBV7-2 and TRBJ2-1; a weak D match, TRBD2 (6 bases). The length of the CDR3 is 12 residues. The germline V and J ends were trimmed by 6 bases and 7 bases, with 10 bases remaining between them. The germline V gene has CDR1 SGHTA and CDR2 FQGNSA. CDR3 region: CASRSGENEQFF. The CDR3 DNA sequence: TGTGCCAGCAGATCGGGAGAGAATGAGCAGTTCTTC.

The gene calls are TRBV9 and TRBJ1-2, with 7 bases that match TRBD1. In germline, CDR1 is SGDLS, CDR2 YYNGEE. The trim removed 6 bases at V and 7 bases at J, leaving 9 bases unmatched. This CDR3 spans 13 amino acids. CDR3 loop: CASTTGAGGGYTF. As DNA, the CDR3 is TGTGCCAGCACCACAGGAGCAGGGGGTGGCTACACCTTC.

The chain has TRBV5-1 and TRBJ1-2; TRBD1 agrees at 9 bases. The germline V gene has CDR1 SGHRS and CDR2 YFSETQ. This CDR3 has 15 residues. The V and J ends lost 6 bases and 6 bases, in that order; junction bases with no gene match: 12. CDR3 bases: TGCGCCAGCAACATCGGGACAGGGCTCTCCAATGGCTACACCTTC. It is translated as CASNIGTGLSNGYTF.

V and J are TRBV7-2 and TRBJ2-4, with 7 positions matching TRBD1. The V segment lost 5 bases and the J segment 6 bases; nucleotides outside the gene matches: 13. The CDR3 is made up of 16 amino acids. Germline CDR1 is SGHTA and CDR2 is FQGNSA. In DNA form, the CDR3 reads TGTGCCAGCAGCCCATCTCGACAGGGCTGGGGAAACATTCAGTACTTC. Its translation: CASSPSRQGWGNIQYF. Variable domain in full (rest from reference TRBV7-2 and TRBJ2-4): GAGVSQSPSNKVTEKGKDVELRCDPISGHTALYWYRQSLGQGLEFLIYFQGNSAPDKSGLPSDRFSAERTGGSVSTLTIQRTQQEDSAVYLCASSPSRQGWGNIQYFGAGTRLSVL.

J is TRBJ1-2 and V is TRBV29-1; tentatively, D is TRBD1 (6 bases). The ends were cut back, 5 bases at V and 5 bases at J, with 15 bases in the middle. The CDR3 is made up of 13 amino acids. From germline, CDR1 is SQVTM and CDR2 ANQGSEA. The CDR3 DNA follows: TGCAGCGTTCCGGGCAGGGGCCAATATGGCTACACCTTC. This sequence encodes CSVPGRGQYGYTF.

The V gene is TRBV7-9, the J gene TRBJ1-2; the D gene is possibly TRBD1 (5 bases). Per the germline V gene, CDR1 is SEHNR and CDR2 is FQNEAQ (reference sequence). V lost 3 bases, J lost 8 bases, and 13 bases lay in between. This CDR3 has 13 amino acids. The CDR3: CASSLGGGNGYTF. For the CDR3, the DNA is TGTGCCAGCAGCTTGGGGGGGGGAAACGGCTACACCTTC.